This TCR beta chain was observed in a study of patients and donors after allogeneic stem cell transplantation. Each CDR3 protein is one row after TCRdb ran MiXCR on the RT-PCR reads. Here the sample spans about 57,000 distinct CDR3 sequences, less than 15% being singletons. CDR3 size: 15 residues. Deletions cut 6 bases from V and 0 bases from J, with 12 bases between. Germline V gene sequence: CDR1 WSHSY, CDR2 SAAADI. This clonotype was recorded a few times. The rearrangement uses TRBV10-2 and TRBJ2-4; perhaps TRBD2 as D (5 bases). The sequence was obtained from a human donor who was either an allogeneic HSCT recipient or a stem cell or donor lymphocyte infusion donor (not recorded which). It is not recorded whose cells these are; they may come from a transplant donor. Input material: blood, either unsorted or a sorted T cell fraction (not recorded which). Here the CDR3 DNA reads TGCGCCAGCAGCGAGGGCAGAATAGCCAAAAACATTCAGTACTTC. It specifies CASSEGRIAKNIQYF.